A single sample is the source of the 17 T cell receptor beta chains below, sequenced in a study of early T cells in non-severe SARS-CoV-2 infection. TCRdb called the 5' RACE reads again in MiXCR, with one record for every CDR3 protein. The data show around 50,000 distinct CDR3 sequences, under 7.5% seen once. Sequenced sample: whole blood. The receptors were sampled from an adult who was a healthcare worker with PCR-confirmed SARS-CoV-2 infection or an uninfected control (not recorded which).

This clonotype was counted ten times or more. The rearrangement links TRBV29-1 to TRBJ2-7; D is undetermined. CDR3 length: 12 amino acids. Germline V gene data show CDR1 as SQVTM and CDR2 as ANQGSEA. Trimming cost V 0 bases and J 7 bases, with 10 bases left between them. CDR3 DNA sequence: TGCAGCGTTGAAGATCAGGACCTTGAGCAGTACTTC. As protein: CSVEDQDLEQYF.

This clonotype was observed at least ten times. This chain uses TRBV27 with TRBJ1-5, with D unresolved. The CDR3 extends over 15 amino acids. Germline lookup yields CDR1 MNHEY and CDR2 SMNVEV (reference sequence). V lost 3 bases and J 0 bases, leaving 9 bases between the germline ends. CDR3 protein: CASSFSFNSNQPQHF. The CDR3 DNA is TGTGCCAGCAGTTTTTCGTTTAATAGCAATCAGCCCCAGCATTTT.

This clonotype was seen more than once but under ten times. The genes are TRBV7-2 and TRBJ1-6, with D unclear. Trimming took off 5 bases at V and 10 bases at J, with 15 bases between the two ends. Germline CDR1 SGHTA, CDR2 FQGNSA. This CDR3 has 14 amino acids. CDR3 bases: TGTGCCAGCAGCAGGGCATCGACGAACTCACCCCTCCACTTT. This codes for CASSRASTNSPLHF.

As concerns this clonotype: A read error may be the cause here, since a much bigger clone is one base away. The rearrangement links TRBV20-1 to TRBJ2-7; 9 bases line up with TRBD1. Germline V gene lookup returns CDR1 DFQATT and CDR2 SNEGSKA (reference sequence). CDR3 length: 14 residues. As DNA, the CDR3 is TGCAGTACTAGAGTCAGGACAGGGGTCTACGAGCAGTACTTC. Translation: CSTRVRTGVYEQYF.

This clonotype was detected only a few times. Here the CDR3 DNA reads TGCGCCAGCAGCCCGGACAGGTCTAATGAAAAACTGTTTTTT. Translating gives CASSPDRSNEKLFF. The gene calls are TRBV5-1 and TRBJ1-4; 7 bases fit TRBD1. The CDR3 loop spans 14 amino acids. The V segment lost 4 bases and the J segment 3 bases; nucleotides outside the gene matches: 3. Per germline, CDR1 SGHRS and CDR2 YFSETQ.

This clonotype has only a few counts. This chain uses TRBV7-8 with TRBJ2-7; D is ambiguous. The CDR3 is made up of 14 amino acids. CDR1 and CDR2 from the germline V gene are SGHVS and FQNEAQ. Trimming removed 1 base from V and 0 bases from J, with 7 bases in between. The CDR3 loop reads CASSLVPDSYEQYF. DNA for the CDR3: TGTGCCAGCAGCTTAGTGCCTGACTCCTACGAGCAGTACTTC.

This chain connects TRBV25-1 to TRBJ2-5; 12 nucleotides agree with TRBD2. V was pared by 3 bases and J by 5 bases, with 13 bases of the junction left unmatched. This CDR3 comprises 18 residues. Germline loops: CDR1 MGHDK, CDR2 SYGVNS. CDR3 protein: CASSDRPSGGAGTETQYF. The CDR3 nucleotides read TGTGCCAGCAGTGACCGTCCTAGCGGGGGGGCTGGTACCGAGACCCAGTACTTC.

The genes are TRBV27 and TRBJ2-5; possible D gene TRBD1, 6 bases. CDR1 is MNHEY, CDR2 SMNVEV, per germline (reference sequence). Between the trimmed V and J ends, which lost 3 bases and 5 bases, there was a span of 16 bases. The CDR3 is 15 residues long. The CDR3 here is CASSFRAGVHETQYF. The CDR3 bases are TGTGCCAGCAGTTTCCGCGCAGGGGTTCACGAGACCCAGTACTTC.

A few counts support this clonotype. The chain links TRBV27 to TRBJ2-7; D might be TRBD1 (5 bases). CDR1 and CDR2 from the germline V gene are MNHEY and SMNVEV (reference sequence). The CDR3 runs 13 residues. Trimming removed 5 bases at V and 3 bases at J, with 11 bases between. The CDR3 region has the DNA TGTGCCAGCAGTCCACAGGTAAACTACGAGCAGTACTTC. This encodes CASSPQVNYEQYF.

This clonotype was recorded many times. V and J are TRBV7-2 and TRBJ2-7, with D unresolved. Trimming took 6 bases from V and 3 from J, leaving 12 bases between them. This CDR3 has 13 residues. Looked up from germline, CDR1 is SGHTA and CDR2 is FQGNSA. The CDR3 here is CASSLNAVYEQYF. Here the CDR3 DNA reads TGTGCCAGCAGTCTAAATGCGGTCTACGAGCAGTACTTC.

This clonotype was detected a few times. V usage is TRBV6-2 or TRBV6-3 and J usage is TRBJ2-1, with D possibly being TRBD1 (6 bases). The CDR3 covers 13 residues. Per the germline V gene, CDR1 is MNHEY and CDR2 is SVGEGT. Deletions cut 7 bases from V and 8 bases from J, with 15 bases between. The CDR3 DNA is TGTGCCAGCACCCCGGACAGCCTTCATGAGCAGTTCTTC. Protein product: CASTPDSLHEQFF.

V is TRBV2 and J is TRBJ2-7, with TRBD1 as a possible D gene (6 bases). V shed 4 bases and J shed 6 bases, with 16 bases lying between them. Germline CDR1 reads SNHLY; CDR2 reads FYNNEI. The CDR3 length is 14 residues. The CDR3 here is CASSGGRGGFEQYF. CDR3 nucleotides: TGTGCCAGCAGTGGCGGCAGGGGTGGCTTCGAGCAGTACTTC.

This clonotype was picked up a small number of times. CDR3 in amino acids: CASTSLSYNEQFF. CDR3 in DNA: TGTGCCAGCACGAGTCTATCCTACAATGAGCAGTTCTTC. The chain links TRBV6-2 or TRBV6-3 to TRBJ2-1; D not resolved. CDR3 length equals 13 residues. Germline CDR1 and CDR2: MNHEY and SVGEGT. The V end was cut by 7 bases, the J end by 1 base, with 8 bases between.

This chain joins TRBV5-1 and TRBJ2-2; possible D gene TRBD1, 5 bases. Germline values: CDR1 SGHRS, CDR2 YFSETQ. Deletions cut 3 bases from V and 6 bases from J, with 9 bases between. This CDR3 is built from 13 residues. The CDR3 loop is CASSSRVAGELFF. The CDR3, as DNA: TGCGCCAGCAGCTCCAGGGTTGCCGGGGAGCTGTTTTTT.

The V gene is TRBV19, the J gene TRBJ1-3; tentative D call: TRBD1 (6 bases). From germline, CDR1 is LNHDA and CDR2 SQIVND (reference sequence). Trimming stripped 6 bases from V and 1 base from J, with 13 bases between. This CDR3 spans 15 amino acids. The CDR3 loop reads CASSLYRASGNTIYF. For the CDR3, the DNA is TGTGCCAGTAGCTTGTACAGGGCGTCTGGAAACACCATATATTTT.

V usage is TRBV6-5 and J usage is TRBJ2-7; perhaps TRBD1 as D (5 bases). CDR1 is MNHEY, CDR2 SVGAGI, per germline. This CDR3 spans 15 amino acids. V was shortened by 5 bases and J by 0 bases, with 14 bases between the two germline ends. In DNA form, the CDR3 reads TGTGCCAGCAGTCCTCCCGACAGACCCTCCTACGAGCAGTACTTC. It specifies CASSPPDRPSYEQYF.

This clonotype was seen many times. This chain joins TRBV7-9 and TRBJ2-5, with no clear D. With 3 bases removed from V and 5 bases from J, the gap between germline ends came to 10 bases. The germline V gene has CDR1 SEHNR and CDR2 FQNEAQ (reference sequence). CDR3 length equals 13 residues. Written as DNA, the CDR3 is TGTGCCAGCAGCTTCCTAAGACCCGAGACCCAGTACTTC. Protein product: CASSFLRPETQYF.